The 26 T cell receptor beta chains given below trace back to one sample, sequenced in a study of T cell responses to AZD1222 COVID-19 vaccine. Libraries were prepared by immunoSEQ multiplex PCR; TCRdb keeps only in-frame clonotypes and omits some of them. The sample includes 100,000 to 150,000 clones, around 90% of them seen just once. Sequencing was performed on peripheral blood, taken 28 days after the second AZD1222 dose. These receptors all come from an adult who received the AZD1222 COVID-19 vaccine.

V is TRBV2 and J is TRBJ2-5, with D unresolved. The ends were cut back, 6 bases at V and 0 bases at J, with 14 bases in the middle. The CDR3 contains 15 residues. Germline V gives CDR1 SNHLY, CDR2 FYNNEI. Here the CDR3 reads CASSRDGDYQETQYF. The CDR3 DNA reads as TGTGCCAGCAGCCGCGACGGCGATTACCAAGAGACCCAGTACTTC.

As to this clone: Germline and junction disagree at one end, which may indicate a read error. The V gene is TRBV6-5, the J gene TRBJ1-2, with a weak D call TRBD1 (5 bases). The V gene's germline CDR1 is MNHEY and CDR2 SVGAGI. This CDR3 has 16 residues. In DNA, the CDR3 is TGTGCCAGTAGTTACTACGTCGACAGCCGAAACTATGGCTACACCTTC. It specifies CASSYYVDSRNYGYTF.

The genes are TRBV7-3 and TRBJ2-7; no clear D. CDR1 SGHTA and CDR2 FQGTGA come from the germline V gene. The germline V and J ends were trimmed by 5 bases and 2 bases, with 10 bases remaining between them. The CDR3 has 13 residues. The chain's CDR3 is CASSNPGTYEQYF. CDR3 bases: TGTGCCAGCAGCAACCCCGGAACCTACGAGCAGTACTTC.

The chain couples TRBV4-3 to TRBJ1-1; D perhaps matches TRBD1 (6 bases). Between the trimmed V and J ends, which lost 3 bases and 7 bases, there was a span of 12 bases. CDR1 is LGHNA, CDR2 YSLEER, per germline. The CDR3 is made up of 13 amino acids. CDR3 amino acids: CASSHSGADEAFF. The CDR3 nucleotides read TGCGCCAGCAGCCACTCGGGGGCAGATGAAGCTTTCTTT.

This clone was seen only once. The chain carries TRBV7-6 and TRBJ2-2; TRBD2 matches at 10 bases. J lost 7 bases, V lost 5 bases, and 10 bases had no gene match. CDR1 is SGHVS and CDR2 is FNYEAQ in the germline V gene. The CDR3 is made up of 16 amino acids. The CDR3 nucleotides are TGTGCCAGCAGCCCAACTAGCGGGGCTGGCGGCGGGGAGCTGTTTTTT. Translated, it gives CASSPTSGAGGGELFF.

This clone was observed a single time. The chain joins TRBV7-2 to TRBJ2-5, with 10 positions matching TRBD2. CDR1 and CDR2 (germline): SGHTA, FQGNSA. The CDR3 sequence is 14 residues long. V trimming: 3 bases; J trimming: 5 bases; junction bases outside the gene matches: 3. CDR3 bases: TGTGCCAGCAGCTTCCTAGCGGGAGTTGAGACCCAGTACTTC. This codes for CASSFLAGVETQYF.

The chain combines TRBV6-5 with TRBJ2-1; possibly TRBD2 for D (5 bases). CDR1 and CDR2 from the germline V gene are MNHEY and SVGAGI. The CDR3 consists of 14 residues. The V end lost 8 bases, the J end lost 0 bases, and 11 bases lay between the germline ends. The CDR3 spells CASRPGSSYNEQFF. For the CDR3, the DNA is TGTGCCAGCCGCCCGGGATCCTCCTACAATGAGCAGTTCTTC.

The chain links TRBV5-6 to TRBJ1-1; D unresolved. Deletions cut 4 bases from V and 4 bases from J, with 23 bases between. This CDR3 has 17 residues. Germline loops: CDR1 SGHDT, CDR2 YYEEEE. The DNA of the CDR3 is TGTGCCAGCAGCATACTGGACCGATCGTCGCTGAGCACTGAAGCTTTCTTT. As protein: CASSILDRSSLSTEAFF.

Only one count was recorded for this clone. The chain carries TRBV7-2 and TRBJ1-5; TRBD1 matches at 10 bases. The CDR3 is made up of 16 amino acids. Germline trimming cut 5 bases from V and 3 bases from J; bases unmatched to any gene: 7. Per the germline V gene, CDR1 is SGHTA and CDR2 is FQGNSA. CDR3 sequence (DNA): TGTGCCAGCAGCCTCGGGACAGGGGTATCCAATCAGCCCCAGCATTTT. This encodes CASSLGTGVSNQPQHF.

This sequence joins TRBV7-9 and TRBJ2-2; 7 bases match TRBD2. CDR3 length: 13 residues. CDR1 is SEHNR and CDR2 is FQNEAQ in the germline V gene (reference sequence). With V trimmed by 4 bases and J by 6 bases, 2 bases remained unmatched. The CDR3 is CASSSGGAGELFF. The CDR3 nucleotides are TGTGCCAGCAGCTCGGGAGGCGCCGGGGAGCTGTTTTTT.

V is TRBV11-3 and J is TRBJ2-2; D unclear. Trimming stripped 0 bases from V and 2 bases from J, with 16 bases between. The CDR3 runs 18 residues. Germline V gene lookup returns CDR1 SGHNT and CDR2 YENEEA. The CDR3: CASSLEGWAQGNTGELFF. The CDR3 nucleotides read TGTGCCAGCAGCTTAGAGGGCTGGGCCCAAGGTAACACCGGGGAGCTGTTTTTT.

In this sample, this clone turned up once. The chain has TRBV30 and TRBJ2-1; 7 bases are shared with TRBD2. The CDR3 length is 14 residues. V dropped 3 bases and J dropped 8; count of bases not matched to a gene: 10. Germline assignment: CDR1 GTSNPN and CDR2 SVGIG (reference sequence). The CDR3 spells CAWREGGSRHEQFF. The CDR3 region has the DNA TGTGCCTGGAGGGAGGGCGGGAGTCGGCATGAGCAGTTCTTC.

V and J are TRBV2 and TRBJ2-7; D may match TRBD1 or TRBD2 (5 bases each). Germline values: CDR1 SNHLY, CDR2 FYNNEI. The CDR3 is 15 amino acids. V lost 2 bases to trimming and J lost 6 bases, with 17 bases between them. For the CDR3, the DNA is TGTGCCAGCAGTGAATTAGGGGACGACTACGGCGAGCAGTACTTC. This translates into CASSELGDDYGEQYF.

This clone is a singleton in its sample. V is TRBV15 and J is TRBJ2-3; TRBD1 might be the D (6 bases). The CDR3 length is 16 residues. Germline CDR1 LNHNV, CDR2 YYDKDF (reference sequence). V was pared by 2 bases and J by 0 bases, with 12 bases between. CDR3 amino acids: CATSRRPRGSTDTQYF. Here the CDR3 DNA reads TGTGCCACCAGCAGACGTCCAAGGGGGAGCACAGATACGCAGTATTTT.

In the case of this clone: Other DNA sequences from this sample encode an identical CDR3 as well. As DNA, the CDR3 is TGTGCCAGCAGCTTGGGACAGGACTATGGCTACACCTTC. Its translation: CASSLGQDYGYTF. This chain connects TRBV5-4 to TRBJ1-2; a weak D match, TRBD1 (6 bases). The V end was cut by 0 bases, the J end by 3 bases, with 6 bases between. Germline CDR1 SGHNT, CDR2 YYREEE (reference sequence). This CDR3 has 13 amino acids.

The chain joins TRBV4-1 to TRBJ1-2, with D tentatively TRBD1 (5 bases). CDR3 length equals 13 residues. CDR1 is MGHRA and CDR2 is YSYEKL in the germline V gene. Trimming took off 5 bases at V and 4 bases at J, with 11 bases between the two ends. CDR3 nucleotides: TGCGCCAGCAGCTGGGGGGAGGGCTATGGCTACACCTTC. It codes for CASSWGEGYGYTF.

A single count supports this clone. The gene calls are TRBV9 and TRBJ2-1; possible D gene TRBD2, 5 bases. Germline assignment: CDR1 SGDLS and CDR2 YYNGEE. The CDR3 runs to 14 residues. The V and J ends lost 0 bases and 9 bases respectively, with 13 bases between them. The CDR3 DNA sequence: TGTGCCAGCAGCGTAGGTGAGGGCTCCGGTGAGCAGTTCTTC. As protein: CASSVGEGSGEQFF.

V and J are TRBV7-3 and TRBJ1-6; TRBD1 aligns across 8 bases. The V segment lost 1 base and the J segment 7 bases; nucleotides outside the gene matches: 3. Germline V gives CDR1 SGHTA, CDR2 FQGTGA. This CDR3 has 15 residues. CDR3 sequence (DNA): TGTGCCAGCAGCTTAAACGGACAGGGAAATTCACCCCTCCACTTT. This codes for CASSLNGQGNSPLHF.

The rearrangement links TRBV19 to TRBJ1-5; D unresolved. Looked up from germline, CDR1 is LNHDA and CDR2 is SQIVND (reference sequence). Trimming stripped 3 bases from V and 0 bases from J, with 9 bases between. The CDR3 sequence is 15 residues long. CDR3 bases: TGTGCCAGTAGTATTGGCCAGACTAGCAATCAGCCCCAGCATTTT. Its protein is CASSIGQTSNQPQHF. Combining the CDR3 with reference TRBV19 and TRBJ1-5 gives the whole variable domain DGGITQSPKYLFRKEGQNVTLSCEQNLNHDAMYWYRQDPGQGLRLIYYSQIVNDFQKGDIAEGYSVSREKKESFPLTVTSAQKNPTAFYLCASSIGQTSNQPQHFGDGTRLSIL.

The chain links TRBV24-1 to TRBJ1-1, with D perhaps TRBD1 (6 bases). The CDR3 runs 14 residues. V lost 3 bases, J lost 6 bases, and 13 bases lay in between. Germline CDR1 and CDR2: KGHDR and SFDVKD. The CDR3 protein is CATSDPAQGPEAFF. The CDR3 bases are TGTGCCACCAGTGATCCCGCTCAGGGGCCTGAAGCTTTCTTT.

This chain links TRBV5-8 with TRBJ2-1, with TRBD2 identical over 14 bases. The CDR3 spans 16 residues. The junction had 7 bases not matched to a gene; V was cut back by 4 bases and J by 7 bases. Germline-derived CDR1 and CDR2 are SGHTS and YDEGEE. DNA of the CDR3: TGTGCCAGCAGCATCCCCGGGACTAGCGGGAGAAATGAGCAGTTCTTC. This encodes CASSIPGTSGRNEQFF. The full variable domain, rest sourced from reference TRBV5-8 and TRBJ2-1, is EAGVTQSPTHLIKTRGQQATLRCSPISGHTSVYWYQQALGLGLQFLLWYDEGEERNRGNFPPRFSGRQFPNYSSELNVNALELEDSALYLCASSIPGTSGRNEQFFGPGTRLTVL.

This sequence joins TRBV19 and TRBJ2-5; D unclear. V lost 0 bases, J lost 1 base, and 9 bases lay in between. This CDR3 contains 15 residues. CDR1 is LNHDA, CDR2 SQIVND, per germline (reference sequence). CDR3 residues: CASSIEGSVQETQYF. The CDR3 region has the DNA TGTGCCAGTAGTATAGAGGGGTCAGTCCAAGAGACCCAGTACTTC.

CDR3 in DNA: TGTGCCAGTAGGGCGGGTAGCAATCAGCCCCAGCATTTT. Translating gives CASRAGSNQPQHF. The genes are TRBV19 and TRBJ1-5; D is unresolved. There are 13 residues in the CDR3. The V gene lost 6 bases and the J gene lost 0 bases, with 6 bases spanning the gap. CDR1 is LNHDA and CDR2 is SQIVND in the germline V gene (reference sequence). Together with reference TRBV19 and TRBJ1-5, the CDR3 gives the full variable domain: DGGITQSPKYLFRKEGQNVTLSCEQNLNHDAMYWYRQDPGQGLRLIYYSQIVNDFQKGDIAEGYSVSREKKESFPLTVTSAQKNPTAFYLCASRAGSNQPQHFGDGTRLSIL.

This chain links TRBV11-2 with TRBJ1-3; tentative D call: TRBD1 (5 bases). Germline lookup yields CDR1 SGHAT and CDR2 FQNNGV. CDR3 length equals 17 residues. V lost 1 base, J lost 0 bases, and 13 bases lay in between. CDR3: CASSLVAGSNSGNTIYF. The CDR3 nucleotides are TGTGCCAGCAGCTTAGTAGCAGGGTCAAACTCTGGAAACACCATATATTTT.

This chain connects TRBV3-1 (or the pseudogene TRBV3-2) to TRBJ2-5; D not resolved. V lost 2 bases to trimming and J lost 3 bases, with 10 bases between them. Germline V gives CDR1 LGHDT, CDR2 YNNKEL (reference sequence). The CDR3 loop spans 14 amino acids. The DNA for the CDR3 is TGTGCCAGCAGCCAACGGTCCAGCGAAGAGACCCAGTACTTC. This sequence encodes CASSQRSSEETQYF.

This rearrangement joins TRBV5-1 to TRBJ1-1, with a weak D call TRBD1 (5 bases). The CDR3 is 15 residues long. V gave up 0 bases and J gave up 3 bases, with 12 bases separating them. Germline CDR1 reads SGHRS; CDR2 reads YFSETQ. The CDR3 nucleotides read TGCGCCAGCAGCTTGGTAGCCGGGGCGGACACTGAAGCTTTCTTT. Translating gives CASSLVAGADTEAFF.